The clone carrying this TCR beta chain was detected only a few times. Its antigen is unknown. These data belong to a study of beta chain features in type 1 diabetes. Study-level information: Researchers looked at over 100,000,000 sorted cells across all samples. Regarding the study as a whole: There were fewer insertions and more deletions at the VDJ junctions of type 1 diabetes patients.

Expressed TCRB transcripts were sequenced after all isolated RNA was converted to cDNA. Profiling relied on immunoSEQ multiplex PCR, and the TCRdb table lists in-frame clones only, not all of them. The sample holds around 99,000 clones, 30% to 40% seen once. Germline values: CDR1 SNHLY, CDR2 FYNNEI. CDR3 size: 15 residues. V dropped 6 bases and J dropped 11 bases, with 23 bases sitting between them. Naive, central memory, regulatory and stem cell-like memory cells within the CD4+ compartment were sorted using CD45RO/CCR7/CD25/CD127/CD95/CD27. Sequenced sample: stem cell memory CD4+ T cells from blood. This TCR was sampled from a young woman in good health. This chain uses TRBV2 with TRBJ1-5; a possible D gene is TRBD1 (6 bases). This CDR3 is CASSALGQPAEAQHF. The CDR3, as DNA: TGTGCCAGCAGCGCCCTAGGACAGCCCGCAGAAGCCCAGCATTTT.